This T cell receptor (beta chain) was captured by sequencing in a study of cytomegalovirus exposure and HLA in healthy donors. Overall study context: Genotyping showed roughly 76% of 300 to 450 donors falling in the Caucasian-associated ancestry cluster.

Comment on this clone: Its antigen is not identified.

Notes on the study in general: The productive fraction for most TCR beta V segments was about 90% or about 30% in an earlier analysis. Reports indicate that TCR beta sequences accurately predicted the HLA-A and HLA-B alleles of most subjects. According to the study, roughly 160 TCR beta chains were cytomegalovirus-associated.

The V segment lost 3 bases and the J segment 1 base; nucleotides outside the gene matches: 0. CDR1 and CDR2 (germline): SQVTM, ANQGSEA. This CDR3 has 14 amino acids. PCR employed 60 Vbeta and 13 Jbeta primers. Clones were sequenced by immunoSEQ multiplex PCR, and TCRdb holds only the in-frame ones, with some missing. Of some 160,000 clones in the sample, around 80% are singletons; the top ten hold 1.5% to 1.7%. The chain carries TRBV29-1 and TRBJ2-2; 9 bases are a match to TRBD1. Sample: PBMCs. The receptor's source is a woman younger than 30 in good health and CMV-seronegative. This CDR3 reads CSVEGQGNTGELFF. CDR3 sequence (DNA): TGCAGCGTTGAGGGACAGGGGAACACCGGGGAGCTGTTTTTT.